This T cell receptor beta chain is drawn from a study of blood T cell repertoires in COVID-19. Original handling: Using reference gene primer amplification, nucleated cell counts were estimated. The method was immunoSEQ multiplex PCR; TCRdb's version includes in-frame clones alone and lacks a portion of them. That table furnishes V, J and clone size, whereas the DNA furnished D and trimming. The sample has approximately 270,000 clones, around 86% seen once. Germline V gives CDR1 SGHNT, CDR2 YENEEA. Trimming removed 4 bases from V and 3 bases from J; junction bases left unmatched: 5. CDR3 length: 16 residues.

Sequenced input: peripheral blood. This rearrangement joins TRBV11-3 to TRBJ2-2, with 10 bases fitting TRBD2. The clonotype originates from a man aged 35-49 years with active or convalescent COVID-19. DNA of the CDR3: TGTGCCAGCAGCTCCATTCTAGCGGGAGACACCGGGGAGCTGTTTTTT. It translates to CASSSILAGDTGELFF.